The T cell receptor beta chain described here comes from a study of molecular identifiers for immune sequencing clone quantification. Study in general: Naive CD8 cell RNA, from roughly 20,000 or 100,000 cells, was split five ways in replicates, with four sequenced.

TCRdb reprocessed the PCR reads with MiXCR, giving one entry per CDR3 protein. In the table there are nearly 650,000 distinct CDR3 sequences, roughly 27% of which are singletons. Study-level results: Over 99% of CMV-specific effector molecules, but under 1% of naive ones, were in clones above 20 copies. Spiked Jurkat TCR RNA equivalent to one cell reportedly surfaced among some 1 million naive cells.

This clonotype was seen ten or more times. Its antigen is undetermined. The germline V gene has CDR1 GTSNPN and CDR2 SVGIG (reference sequence). CDR3 length: 15 amino acids. V gave up 0 bases and J gave up 0 bases, with 9 bases separating them. Source material for naive CD8 libraries was about 19,000 to 1,000,000 sorted cells, with 10%, 30% or 50% RNA. The sample comprised naive CD8+ T cells from blood, with Jurkat cell RNA spiked in. Subset of the sample: FACS-sorted CD8+CD4-CCR7+CD45RA+ naive T cells. This chain links TRBV30 with TRBJ2-1; D remains unclear. The receptor comes from a human donor in good health. Some libraries in this study had Jurkat cell RNA spiked in. The CDR3 reads CAWSVSSPSYNEQFF. The CDR3, as DNA: TGTGCCTGGAGTGTAAGCTCCCCCTCCTACAATGAGCAGTTCTTC.